The 32 T cell receptor beta chains below were found in one sample sequenced in a study of T cells after yellow fever vaccination. A single record per CDR3 protein comes from TCRdb applying MiXCR to the 5' RACE reads. The profile shows a few hundred thousand distinct CDR3 sequences, around 17% of them singletons. Sequences were derived from PBMCs, sampled 5 days after the first yellow fever vaccination. Receptors were obtained from a man aged 18 to 35 who received the YFV17D yellow fever vaccine.

Ten or more counts support this clonotype. The chain uses TRBV29-1 and TRBJ2-1, with TRBD1 matching 9 bases. Per germline, CDR1 SQVTM and CDR2 ANQGSEA. Trimming removed 6 bases from V and 2 bases from J; junction bases left unmatched: 11. The CDR3 spans 16 residues. The CDR3 is CSVTGGILAAYNEQFF. The CDR3 DNA sequence: TGCAGCGTGACAGGGGGAATACTAGCAGCCTACAATGAGCAGTTCTTC.

This clonotype was seen many times. This chain joins TRBV3-1 and TRBJ2-7; 7 bases match TRBD2. This CDR3 is built from 14 residues. CDR1 LGHDT and CDR2 YNNKEL come from the germline V gene (reference sequence). Trimming removed 1 base from V and 4 bases from J; junction bases left unmatched: 4. As DNA, the CDR3 is TGTGCCAGCAGCCAAGCCACTAGCGTATACGAGCAGTACTTC. Protein: CASSQATSVYEQYF.

This clonotype was counted only a few times. CDR3 DNA sequence: TGTGCCAGCACTGTGGGGAGTGACTCTGGGGCCAACGTCCTGACTTTC. This gives the protein CASTVGSDSGANVLTF. The J gene is TRBJ2-6, the V gene TRBV6-1, with D perhaps matching TRBD2 (5 bases). CDR1 is MNHNS and CDR2 is SASEGT in the germline V gene. V lost 7 bases to trimming and J lost 0 bases, with 13 bases between them. The CDR3 contains 16 residues.

At least ten counts were recorded for this clonotype. The chain recombines TRBV5-1 with TRBJ1-2; D is possibly TRBD1 (6 bases). This CDR3 contains 15 residues. Per germline, CDR1 SGHRS and CDR2 YFSETQ. Trimming stripped 0 bases from V and 4 bases from J, with 13 bases between. The CDR3 nucleotides are TGCGCCAGCAGCTTGGGTTCAGGGGACTTCTATGGCTACACCTTC. Encoded protein: CASSLGSGDFYGYTF.

There are a few counts of this clonotype. This sequence joins TRBV27 and TRBJ2-5; no reliable D call. CDR1 is MNHEY, CDR2 SMNVEV, per germline (reference sequence). V dropped 3 bases and J dropped 0 bases, with 14 bases sitting between them. The CDR3 covers 16 residues. Here the CDR3 reads CASSLRLPEYQETQYF. As DNA, the CDR3 is TGTGCCAGCAGTTTGCGGCTACCCGAGTACCAAGAGACCCAGTACTTC.

The V call is TRBV11-2, the J call TRBJ2-5; the D is unclear. Germline lookup yields CDR1 SGHAT and CDR2 FQNNGV. The CDR3 extends over 14 amino acids. Trimming took off 1 base at V and 4 bases at J, with 10 bases between the two ends. The CDR3 protein is CASSLGARRETQYF. DNA of the CDR3: TGTGCCAGCAGCTTAGGGGCCCGACGAGAGACCCAGTACTTC.

This clonotype was seen a handful of times. The chain uses TRBV6-1 and TRBJ1-1; possibly TRBD1 for D (5 bases). This CDR3 has 16 amino acids. The V end was cut by 6 bases, the J end by 0 bases, with 17 bases between. Germline CDR1 is MNHNS and CDR2 is SASEGT. The DNA of the CDR3 is TGTGCCAGCAGACTCTTAGGGGCAGGAATGAACACTGAAGCTTTCTTT. Its protein product is CASRLLGAGMNTEAFF.

This clonotype was found many times. One end of the junction does not line up with germline, which may come from a read error. V and J are TRBV5-1 and TRBJ2-7, with 7 bases aligning to TRBD1. This CDR3 has 15 residues. CDR1 and CDR2 from the germline V gene are SGHRS and YFSETQ. The CDR3 here is CASRLDRALSYEQYF. DNA of the CDR3: TGCGCCAGCCGCTTAGACAGGGCGCTCTCCTACGAGCAGTACTTC. Drawing the rest from reference TRBV5-1 and TRBJ2-7, the complete variable domain is KAGVTQTPRYLIKTRGQQVTLSCSPISGHRSVSWYQQTPGQGLQFLFEYFSETQRNKGNFPGRFSGRQFSNSRSEMNVSTLELGDSALYLCASRLDRALSYEQYFGPGTRLTVT.

Ten or more counts support this clonotype. A read error may account for a junction end that differs from germline. The chain carries TRBV4-2 and TRBJ1-4; possible D gene TRBD1, 5 bases. The germline V gene has CDR1 LGHNA and CDR2 YNFKEQ. CDR3 length: 12 residues. CDR3 sequence (DNA): TGTGCCAGCTGCCAGGGAGGTGAAAAACTGTTTTTT. This translates into CASCQGGEKLFF.

This clonotype was picked up a small number of times. The chain has TRBV29-1 and TRBJ2-2, with 9 bases identical to TRBD1. In germline, CDR1 is SQVTM, CDR2 ANQGSEA. There are 15 residues in the CDR3. The V and J ends lost 6 bases and 3 bases, in that order; junction bases with no gene match: 8. Written as DNA, the CDR3 is TGCAGCGTCGCACTACAGGGGGCGGACACCGGGGAGCTGTTTTTT. Translation gives CSVALQGADTGELFF.

This clonotype occurred a few times. The V gene is TRBV5-6, the J gene TRBJ2-7, with 8 positions matching TRBD1. J was trimmed by 2 bases and V by 6 bases; bases with no gene match: 7. From germline, CDR1 is SGHDT and CDR2 YYEEEE. The CDR3 contains 14 residues. CDR3 sequence: CASTRTGRAYEQYV. CDR3 DNA: TGTGCCAGCACGCGGACAGGGCGAGCCTACGAGCAGTACGTC.

This chain connects TRBV11-2 to TRBJ2-1, with 10 positions matching TRBD2. The CDR3 totals 18 residues. V was clipped by 0 bases and J by 8 bases; unmatched bases: 13. Germline-derived CDR1 and CDR2 are SGHAT and FQNNGV. The CDR3 DNA follows: TGTGCCAGCAGCTTAGATCCAATTAGCGGGGGGATGGTGGATGAGCAGTTCTTC. It codes for CASSLDPISGGMVDEQFF.

The sample holds a few counts of this clonotype. V is TRBV7-2 and J is TRBJ1-2; D is perhaps TRBD1 (6 bases). V was pared by 7 bases and J by 6 bases, with 24 bases between. Germline V gene sequence: CDR1 SGHTA, CDR2 FQGNSA. The CDR3 spans 16 residues. CDR3 bases: TGTGCCAGCAATCCCCGGTGGGGGGGGCGCGTCGATGGCTACACCTTC. This encodes CASNPRWGGRVDGYTF.

J is TRBJ2-3 and V is TRBV24-1; D ambiguous. The CDR3 covers 12 residues. Trimming removed 4 bases from V and 7 bases from J, with 8 bases in between. Germline-derived CDR1 and CDR2 are KGHDR and SFDVKD. In nucleotides, the CDR3 is TGTGCCACCAGTGAGGGATCAAATACGCAGTATTTT. This encodes CATSEGSNTQYF.

V usage is TRBV7-9 and J usage is TRBJ2-3; D ambiguous. CDR1 is SEHNR and CDR2 is FQNEAQ in the germline V gene (reference sequence). There are 13 residues in the CDR3. Trimming took off 5 bases at V and 2 bases at J, with 8 bases between the two ends. CDR3 amino acids: CASSPSTTDTQYF. DNA for the CDR3: TGTGCCAGCAGCCCGTCTACCACAGATACGCAGTATTTT.

This clonotype has at least ten counts. The chain combines TRBV6-5 with TRBJ1-1; 8 bases are shared with TRBD1. This CDR3 has 13 amino acids. V shed 6 bases, J shed 11 bases, and the junction held 11 bases outside the gene matches. Germline assignment: CDR1 MNHEY and CDR2 SVGAGI. The DNA for the CDR3 is TGTGCCAGCAGCCCCAGGACAGGGTGGCGCGCTTTCTTT. Translating gives CASSPRTGWRAFF.

The table lists this clonotype with many counts. CDR3 bases: TGTGCCAGCAGTCCCCCGGGACAGGGTGGAGATACGCAGTATTTT. Translating gives CASSPPGQGGDTQYF. The chain uses TRBV6-1 and TRBJ2-3; 9 bases fit TRBD1. This CDR3 has 15 amino acids. Germline-derived CDR1 and CDR2 are MNHNS and SASEGT. V trimming: 5 bases; J trimming: 5 bases; junction bases outside the gene matches: 8.

The chain employs TRBV4-3 and TRBJ2-7, with a weak D call TRBD2 (5 bases). Germline-derived CDR1 and CDR2 are LGHNA and YSLEER. V dropped 0 bases and J dropped 6 bases, with 21 bases sitting between them. The CDR3 runs to 17 residues. This chain's CDR3 is CASSQEPGGSLFGEQYF. The CDR3 DNA reads as TGCGCCAGCAGCCAAGAACCCGGTGGGAGTCTTTTCGGCGAGCAGTACTTC.

This clonotype was picked up a small number of times. The chain recombines TRBV5-5 with TRBJ2-7; 7 nucleotides match TRBD2. The germline V gene encodes CDR1 SGHKS and CDR2 YYEKEE (reference sequence). The length of the CDR3 is 13 residues. V dropped 4 bases and J dropped 6; count of bases not matched to a gene: 7. CDR3 loop: CASSPSGRIEQYF. The CDR3 DNA follows: TGTGCCAGCAGCCCGTCCGGGAGGATCGAGCAGTACTTC.

As concerns this clonotype: At one end, the junction sequence differs from germline, possibly due to a read error. V usage is TRBV3-1 and J usage is TRBJ2-1, with D perhaps TRBD1 or TRBD2 (5 bases each). The germline gives CDR1 LGHDT, CDR2 YNNKEL (reference sequence). There are 17 residues in the CDR3. The CDR3, as DNA: TGTGCCTGCAGCCAAGAGGGGCCTAGGGCAGGGCTGGGTGAGCAGTTCTTC. Translation gives CACSQEGPRAGLGEQFF.

The table lists this clonotype with a count of one. This chain connects TRBV7-3 to TRBJ2-1; 12 bases align to TRBD1. The CDR3 consists of 16 residues. Per germline, CDR1 SGHTA and CDR2 FQGTGA. The V and J ends lost 2 bases and 7 bases, in that order; junction bases with no gene match: 6. CDR3 nucleotide sequence: TGTGCCAGCAGCTTATGGGGACAGGGGGCGTTAAATGAGCAGTTCTTC. Translating gives CASSLWGQGALNEQFF.

The genes are TRBV12-3 or TRBV12-4 and TRBJ1-3; D gene unclear. V was shortened by 9 bases and J by 4 bases, with 7 bases between the two germline ends. The CDR3 totals 11 residues. CDR3 residues: CASLGGNTIYF. The CDR3 DNA sequence: TGTGCCAGTCTGGGAGGAAACACCATATATTTT.

There are a few counts of this clonotype. V gene TRBV2 combines with J gene TRBJ2-3; D is perhaps TRBD1 or TRBD2 (5 bases each). The V end was cut by 6 bases, the J end by 2 bases, with 24 bases between. The CDR3 is 18 residues long. In germline, CDR1 is SNHLY, CDR2 FYNNEI. CDR3 in DNA: TGTGCCAGCAGCCCCTTGTCAGGGCGGGCGAAACTCACAGATACGCAGTATTTT. The encoded protein is CASSPLSGRAKLTDTQYF.

At least ten counts were recorded for this clonotype. The rearrangement uses TRBV7-7 and TRBJ2-1; TRBD1 aligns across 10 bases. V was clipped by 5 bases and J by 8 bases; unmatched bases: 6. Germline CDR1 reads SSHAT; CDR2 reads FNYEAQ (reference sequence). The CDR3 loop spans 14 amino acids. CDR3 bases: TGTGCCAGCAGCGGCGGGACAGGGGATTATGAGCAGTTCTTC. This gives the protein CASSGGTGDYEQFF.

The table lists this clonotype with a few counts. DNA for the CDR3: TGTGCCAGCAGCGCCCCCGGACTTCCCCGAGAGACCCAGTACTTC. It translates to CASSAPGLPRETQYF. V gene TRBV9 combines with J gene TRBJ2-5, with D possibly matching TRBD2 (5 bases). Germline-derived CDR1 and CDR2 are SGDLS and YYNGEE. CDR3 length: 15 amino acids. Trimming took off 3 bases at V and 4 bases at J, with 16 bases between the two ends.

This chain connects TRBV19 to TRBJ1-1; tentative D call: TRBD1 (5 bases). This CDR3 is 16 amino acids long. V was shortened by 7 bases and J by 4 bases, with 22 bases between the two germline ends. From germline, CDR1 is LNHDA and CDR2 SQIVND (reference sequence). The CDR3, as DNA: TGTGCCAGTACCACGATCCACGTGGGGGGGGTCACTGAAGCTTTCTTT. It specifies CASTTIHVGGVTEAFF.

This rearrangement joins TRBV21-1 to TRBJ2-5. TRBV21-1 is a listed pseudogene. This CDR3 contains 13 residues. The CDR3: CASSAVGQETQYF. CDR3 DNA sequence: TGTGCCAGCAGCGCCGTAGGGCAAGAGACCCAGTACTTC.

J is TRBJ2-1 and V is TRBV3-1; D not resolved. The V end was cut by 1 base, the J end by 13 bases, with 14 bases between. There are 13 residues in the CDR3. Germline loops: CDR1 LGHDT, CDR2 YNNKEL (reference sequence). DNA for the CDR3: TGTGCCAGCAGCCAAGCCGCCGGAAACTTACAGTTCTTC. Amino acid sequence: CASSQAAGNLQFF.

This clonotype was detected a few times. This chain links TRBV7-7 with TRBJ2-1; D not resolved. Germline V gene sequence: CDR1 SSHAT, CDR2 FNYEAQ (reference sequence). CDR3 size: 12 residues. The germline V and J ends were trimmed by 5 bases and 2 bases, with 4 bases remaining between them. CDR3 coding DNA: TGTGCCAGCAGCACCGCCTACAATGAGCAGTTCTTC. Its translation: CASSTAYNEQFF.

This clonotype has just a few counts. This rearrangement joins TRBV7-9 to TRBJ2-7, with 8 bases fitting TRBD1. The CDR3 runs to 16 residues. Trimming cost V 5 bases and J 5 bases; bases outside gene matches: 14. Germline CDR1 and CDR2: SEHNR and FQNEAQ (reference sequence). The CDR3: CASSPGQGIFSHEQYF. The CDR3, as DNA: TGTGCCAGCAGCCCTGGACAGGGAATTTTCAGCCACGAGCAGTACTTC.

This clonotype was detected a few times. The chain has TRBV7-3 and TRBJ2-1, with unresolved D. The CDR3 sequence is 15 residues long. Germline CDR1 SGHTA, CDR2 FQGTGA. Trimming stripped 5 bases from V and 5 bases from J, with 16 bases between. The CDR3 region has the DNA TGTGCCAGCAGCCCATTTCCTGGGCTAAACAATGAGCAGTTCTTC. Translating gives CASSPFPGLNNEQFF.

The chain couples TRBV30 to TRBJ1-1; 8 positions match TRBD1. V lost 5 bases, J lost 10 bases, and 9 bases stayed unmatched. Germline CDR1 reads GTSNPN; CDR2 reads SVGIG (reference sequence). The CDR3 covers 12 residues. In DNA, the CDR3 is TGTGCCTGGGACAGGGGCCTCCCTGGAGCTTTCTTT. It specifies CAWDRGLPGAFF.